This T cell receptor beta chain was observed in a study of molecular identifiers for immune sequencing clone quantification. This clonotype was observed at least ten times. What it recognizes is unknown. TCRdb reprocessed the PCR reads with MiXCR, giving one entry per CDR3 protein. The data contain approximately 100,000 distinct CDR3 sequences, approximately 40% of them singletons. Germline loops: CDR1 MNHEY, CDR2 SVGEGT. Trimming removed 7 bases at V and 3 bases at J, with 19 bases between. This CDR3 has 16 amino acids. General study findings and limits: The share of molecules held by clones above 20 RNA copies was over 98% in effector cells and under 1% in naive cells. Jurkat TCR RNA spiked in from one cell reportedly remained identifiable amid around 1 million naive cells. Barcode collisions between identical TCR molecules could shrink estimates of highly expanded clone sizes.

The specimen sequenced was naive CD8+ T cells from blood, with Jurkat cell RNA spiked in. Regarding subset: FACS-sorted CD8+CD4-CCR7+CD45RA+ naive T cells. The chain couples TRBV6-2 or TRBV6-3 to TRBJ1-5, with D maybe TRBD1 (5 bases). The clonotype originates from a human donor in good health. Some libraries in this study had Jurkat cell RNA spiked in. The CDR3 sequence: CASTRGSRPINQPQHF. CDR3 DNA sequence: TGTGCCAGCACTAGGGGTTCGAGGCCGATCAATCAGCCCCAGCATTTT.